The rows below give T cell receptor beta chains drawn from one sample of a study of identical twins. TCRdb fed the 5' RACE reads into MiXCR, producing one record per CDR3 protein. Of around 550,000 distinct CDR3 sequences listed, around 15% are singletons. The same data also contributed to another study, on yellow fever vaccine responses in identical twins.

The sequenced sample consisted of CD4+ T cells sorted from blood. These receptors came from a woman aged 18-29 years in good health. The CDR3 runs from the conserved cysteine through the conserved F or W. Each record gives: clone size, J gene, V gene, D gene, CDR3 protein, CDR3 DNA. D genes are given only for firm matches. Clone size is shown for a subset of rows, as once, few, many or a class of expanded clone.

few | TRBJ1-2 | TRBV28 | NA | CASSKIGPNYGYTF | TGTGCCAGCAGTAAAATTGGGCCTAACTATGGCTACACCTTC
NA | TRBJ2-1 | TRBV15 | NA | CATSRVRTTQGAYNEQFF | TGTGCCACCAGCAGAGTTCGGACCACCCAGGGAGCCTACAATGAGCAGTTCTTC
few | TRBJ2-1 | TRBV4-2 | NA | CASSQEPAGDEQFF | TGTGCCAGCAGCCAAGAACCCGCAGGGGATGAGCAGTTCTTC
NA | TRBJ2-1 | TRBV4-1 | NA | CASSQPSDNSYNEQFF | TGCGCCAGCAGCCAACCGTCGGACAACTCCTACAATGAGCAGTTCTTC
many | TRBJ2-6 | TRBV28 | NA | CASSPIDHSGANVLTF | TGTGCCAGCAGTCCGATAGATCATTCTGGGGCCAACGTCCTGACTTTC
NA | TRBJ1-2 | TRBV20-1 | NA | CSARDNGESNYGYTF | TGCAGTGCTAGAGATAATGGGGAATCTAACTATGGCTACACCTTC
NA | TRBJ2-7 | TRBV6-5 | NA | CASSYSGRAPYEQYF | TGTGCCAGCAGTTACTCGGGTAGGGCCCCCTACGAGCAGTACTTC
NA | TRBJ1-1 | TRBV3-1 | NA | CASSARSDTEAFF | TGTGCCAGCAGCGCTCGTTCGGACACTGAAGCTTTCTTT
few | TRBJ2-1 | TRBV6-5 | NA | CASSYKGTSNEQFF | TGTGCCAGCAGTTACAAAGGGACTTCGAATGAGCAGTTCTTC
NA | TRBJ2-7 | TRBV20-1 | TRBD2 | CSAREGTSGPYEQYF | TGCAGTGCTAGAGAAGGGACTAGCGGTCCCTACGAGCAGTACTTC
many | TRBJ2-2 | TRBV5-1 | NA | CASSLVAVNTGELFF | TGCGCCAGCAGCTTGGTGGCAGTGAACACCGGGGAGCTGTTTTTT
NA | TRBJ1-3 | TRBV6-1 | NA | CASSELGNTIYF | TGTGCCAGCAGTGAACTTGGAAACACCATATATTTT
NA | TRBJ2-5 | TRBV20-1 | NA | CSAPAWGSEETQYF | TGCAGTGCTCCGGCCTGGGGATCAGAAGAGACCCAGTACTTC
few | TRBJ1-4 | TRBV7-9 | NA | CASSTLSWEKLFF | TGTGCCAGCAGCACGTTGTCCTGGGAAAAACTGTTTTTT
few | TRBJ2-1 | TRBV20-1 | TRBD2 | CSVPGLAGANEQFF | TGCAGTGTGCCGGGACTAGCGGGAGCAAATGAGCAGTTCTTC
few | TRBJ1-1 | TRBV20-1 | TRBD1 | CSAARQGSEAFF | TGCAGTGCTGCACGACAGGGGTCTGAAGCTTTCTTT
few | TRBJ1-6 | TRBV6-5 | NA | CASSYSPRNNSPLHF | TGTGCCAGCAGTTACTCCCCCAGAAATAATTCACCCCTCCACTTT
few | TRBJ2-5 | TRBV29-1 | TRBD1 | CSTQGYQETQYF | TGCAGCACACAGGGGTACCAAGAGACCCAGTACTTC
few | TRBJ2-2 | TRBV11-2 | NA | CASSLDVRQGKPLANTGELFF | TGTGCCAGCAGCTTAGATGTGCGGCAGGGTAAGCCCCTCGCGAACACCGGGGAGCTGTTTTTT
NA | TRBJ1-5 | TRBV28 | NA | CASSFSGADEGNQPQHF | TGTGCCAGCAGTTTCTCGGGGGCAGATGAGGGCAATCAGCCCCAGCATTTT
few | TRBJ2-2 | TRBV2 | NA | CASSEQGVAGELFF | TGTGCCAGCAGTGAACAGGGTGTCGCCGGGGAGCTGTTTTTT
few | TRBJ1-4 | TRBV7-8 | TRBD1 | CASSLDWPRGQKNADEKLFF | TGTGCCAGCAGCTTAGATTGGCCCAGGGGGCAAAAGAACGCTGATGAAAAACTGTTTTTT
NA | TRBJ1-1 | TRBV18 | NA | CASSPLADNMNTEAFF | TGTGCCAGCTCACCGCTAGCGGACAACATGAACACTGAAGCTTTCTTT
NA | TRBJ2-4 | TRBV12-3/TRBV12-4 | NA | CASSFLDRPKNIQYF | TGTGCCAGCAGTTTCCTGGACAGACCCAAAAACATTCAGTACTTC
NA | TRBJ2-5 | TRBV5-1 | NA | CASSLDRLGIETQYF | TGCGCCAGCAGCTTGGACAGGCTTGGGATAGAGACCCAGTACTTC
few | TRBJ2-5 | TRBV5-1 | NA | CASSPDFHQETQYF | TGCGCCAGCAGCCCGGACTTCCACCAAGAGACCCAGTACTTC
many | TRBJ1-1 | TRBV3-1 | NA | CASSRKNTEAFF | TGTGCCAGCAGCCGTAAGAACACTGAAGCTTTCTTT
NA | TRBJ1-2 | TRBV18 | TRBD1 | CASSPPGQLNYGYTF | TGTGCCAGCTCACCACCGGGACAGCTTAACTATGGCTACACCTTC
few | TRBJ2-1 | TRBV11-2 | TRBD1 | CASSLARQGARNEQFF | TGTGCCAGCAGCTTAGCGCGACAGGGGGCTCGTAATGAGCAGTTCTTC
NA | TRBJ2-7 | TRBV24-1 | NA | CATSDPSTSDEQYF | TGTGCCACCAGTGATCCTTCGACTAGTGACGAGCAGTACTTC
few | TRBJ2-7 | TRBV20-1 | NA | CSASGGKYYEQYF | TGCAGTGCTAGTGGGGGCAAGTACTACGAGCAGTACTTC
NA | TRBJ2-1 | TRBV5-6 | NA | CASSAGQEQFF | TGTGCCAGCAGCGCGGGACAGGAGCAGTTCTTC
few | TRBJ2-1 | TRBV12-3/TRBV12-4 | NA | CASRVGLYNEQFF | TGTGCCAGCAGGGTGGGATTATACAATGAGCAGTTCTTC
NA | TRBJ2-7 | TRBV25-1 | TRBD2 | CASSLAGSPYEQYF | TGTGCCAGCAGTCTAGCGGGGAGCCCCTACGAGCAGTACTTC
few | TRBJ2-3 | TRBV4-1 | TRBD2 | CASSHPASGGERHSTDTQYF | TGCGCCAGCAGCCACCCGGCTAGCGGGGGGGAAAGACATAGCACAGATACGCAGTATTTT
many | TRBJ2-7 | TRBV12-3/TRBV12-4 | NA | CASSPWGRGYEQYF | TGTGCCAGCAGTCCCTGGGGCAGAGGCTACGAGCAGTACTTC
NA | TRBJ2-5 | TRBV6-5 | NA | CASSSTSVGQETQYF | TGTGCCAGCAGTTCTACTAGTGTGGGCCAAGAGACCCAGTACTTC
NA | TRBJ1-5 | TRBV4-1 | NA | CASSQVIISNQPQHF | TGCGCCAGCAGCCAAGTGATTATTAGCAATCAGCCCCAGCATTTT
NA | TRBJ2-3 | TRBV3-1 | NA | CASSPMAGAPDTQYF | TGTGCCAGCAGCCCGATGGCAGGGGCTCCAGATACGCAGTATTTT
few | TRBJ2-4 | TRBV28 | NA | CASSLLQGGDAKNIQYF | TGTGCCAGCAGTTTGCTGCAGGGAGGTGATGCCAAAAACATTCAGTACTTC
NA | TRBJ1-2 | TRBV29-1 | NA | CSVERGLPGNGYTF | TGCAGCGTTGAAAGGGGACTCCCGGGCAATGGCTACACCTTC
few | TRBJ2-5 | TRBV3-1 | TRBD2 | CASSRSGVETQYF | TGTGCCAGCAGCCGTAGCGGGGTGGAGACCCAGTACTTC
few | TRBJ2-5 | TRBV5-1 | NA | CASSSGWGAQETQYF | TGCGCCAGCAGCTCGGGTTGGGGGGCCCAAGAGACCCAGTACTTC
NA | TRBJ1-1 | TRBV12-3/TRBV12-4 | NA | CASSSQGGVNTEAFF | TGTGCCAGCAGCTCACAGGGCGGAGTGAACACTGAAGCTTTCTTT
NA | TRBJ2-6 | TRBV7-9 | NA | CASSFWRSGANVLTF | TGTGCCAGCAGCTTCTGGCGCTCTGGGGCCAACGTCCTGACTTTC
NA | TRBJ2-3 | TRBV3-1 | TRBD2 | CASSLRIAGEGDTQYF | TGTGCCAGCAGCCTTCGGATAGCGGGAGAGGGTGATACGCAGTATTTT
few | TRBJ2-2 | TRBV5-1 | TRBD1 | CASSLGRGGGTGELFF | TGCGCCAGCAGCTTGGGTCGAGGGGGCGGCACCGGGGAGCTGTTTTTT
once | TRBJ1-6 | TRBV5-1 | NA | CASSPRVSSYNSPLHF | TGCGCCAGCAGCCCACGGGTGAGCTCCTATAATTCACCCCTCCACTTT
NA | TRBJ2-3 | TRBV25-1 | TRBD1 | CASSEYPRQGARDTQYF | TGTGCCAGCAGTGAATATCCCCGACAGGGGGCTAGGGATACGCAGTATTTT
NA | TRBJ1-3 | TRBV5-1 | NA | CASSLSVSLGNTIYF | TGCGCCAGCAGCTTGTCGGTTTCCCTCGGAAACACCATATATTTT